The clone carrying this T cell receptor (beta chain) was seen many times. The antigen remains undetermined. Germline V gives CDR1 MNHNS, CDR2 SASEGT. The CDR3 totals 13 residues. Trimming removed 1 base from V and 6 bases from J, with 6 bases in between. This entry comes from a study of neurological immune-mediated disorders. Unsorted libraries were prepared from 2 million PBMCs held at -80 C. The method for making cDNA was 5'RACE, and it used 10-nucleotide random UMIs. TCRdb used MiXCR to reprocess the 5' RACE reads, holding one entry per CDR3 protein. Of 20,000 to 30,000 distinct CDR3 sequences listed, about 2.6% are singletons. Study observations and caveats: HTLV-1-associated myelopathy led in TCR clonal expansion, while multiple sclerosis ranked lowest, below healthy controls. No CDR3 amino acid sequences recurred among expanded clones across subjects, suggesting private repertoires in all groups.

The sequenced material came from PBMCs. The sequence was collected from a woman in her fifties or sixties with multiple sclerosis. The gene calls are TRBV6-1 and TRBJ2-2; D possibly matches TRBD1 or TRBD2 (5 bases each). The DNA for the CDR3 is TGTGCCAGCAGTGAAGGAGGGGCCGGGGAGCTGTTTTTT. Amino acid sequence: CASSEGGAGELFF.